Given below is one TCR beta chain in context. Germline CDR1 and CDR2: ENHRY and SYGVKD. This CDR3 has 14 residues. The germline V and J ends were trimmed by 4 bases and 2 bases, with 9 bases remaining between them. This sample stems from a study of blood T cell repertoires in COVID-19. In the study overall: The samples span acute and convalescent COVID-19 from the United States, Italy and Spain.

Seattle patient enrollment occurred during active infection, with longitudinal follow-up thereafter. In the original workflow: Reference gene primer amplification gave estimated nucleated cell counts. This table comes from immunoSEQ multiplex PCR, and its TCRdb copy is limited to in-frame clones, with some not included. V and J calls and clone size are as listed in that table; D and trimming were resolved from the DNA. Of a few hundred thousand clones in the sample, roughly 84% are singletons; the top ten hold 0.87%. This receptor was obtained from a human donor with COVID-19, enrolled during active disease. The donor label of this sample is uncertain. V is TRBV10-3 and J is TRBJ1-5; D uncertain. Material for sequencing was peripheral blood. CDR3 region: CAISALEGNQPQHF. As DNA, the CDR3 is TGTGCCATCAGTGCCCTTGAGGGCAATCAGCCCCAGCATTTT.